Below, 16 T cell receptor beta chains from the same sample are listed, as sequenced in a study of post-analysis software for immune sequencing data. TCR beta cDNA libraries had unique molecular identifiers. Via MiXCR, TCRdb re-called the PCR reads, giving one row per CDR3 protein. There are hundreds of thousands of distinct CDR3 sequences in the sample; 55% to 60% occur only once, and roughly 10% lies in the top ten. Their recognized antigens are unknown. Regarding the study as a whole: TRBV5-6, TRBV5-1 and TRBV20-1 belonged to a set of about five TRBV segments that were more frequent in patients than controls.

The sample comprised blood. These receptors originate from a girl aged 2-10 years with multiple sclerosis.

The rearrangement uses TRBV9 and TRBJ1-1; a weak D match, TRBD1 (6 bases). The germline gives CDR1 SGDLS, CDR2 YYNGEE. Trimming shortened V by 7 bases and J by 7 bases, and 23 bases separated the two germline ends. This CDR3 spans 15 amino acids. CDR3 coding DNA: TGTGCCAGCTCTAATCGGGACAACGGAGTTGGTGAAGCTTTCTTT. It yields the protein CASSNRDNGVGEAFF.

The chain links TRBV5-5 to TRBJ2-1; TRBD2 agrees at 14 bases. With 2 bases clipped from V and 12 bases from J, the junction kept 10 bases outside the gene matches. CDR1 and CDR2 from the germline V gene are SGHKS and YYEKEE (reference sequence). The CDR3 sequence is 16 residues long. In DNA, the CDR3 is TGTGCCAGCAGCTTCGGGTGGACTAGCGGGAGGAGTTTGCAGTTCTTC. This translates into CASSFGWTSGRSLQFF. Full variable domain (rest looked up from reference TRBV5-5 and TRBJ2-1): DAGVTQSPTHLIKTRGQQVTLRCSPISGHKSVSWYQQVLGQGPQFIFQYYEKEERGRGNFPDRFSARQFPNYSSELNVNALLLGDSALYLCASSFGWTSGRSLQFFGPGTRLTVL.

The chain recombines TRBV12-3 or TRBV12-4 with TRBJ2-1; weak D call: TRBD2 (6 bases). The length of the CDR3 is 15 residues. Trimming shortened V by 7 bases and J by 9 bases, and 22 bases separated the two germline ends. In nucleotides, the CDR3 is TGTGCCAGCACCGAACCGGGACTCGGGCGGGGTGAGCAGTTCTTC. This encodes CASTEPGLGRGEQFF.

In this sample, this clonotype turned up a few times. This chain uses TRBV29-1 with TRBJ1-2; D is unresolved. The V gene lost 3 bases and the J gene lost 5 bases, with 10 bases spanning the gap. The length of the CDR3 is 12 residues. From germline, CDR1 is SQVTM and CDR2 ANQGSEA. CDR3 sequence reads: CSVEAYVYGYTF. The CDR3 DNA is TGCAGCGTTGAGGCCTACGTGTATGGCTACACCTTC.

This chain joins TRBV6-5 and TRBJ2-6; D gene unclear. Germline lookup yields CDR1 MNHEY and CDR2 SVGAGI. V lost 7 bases and J lost 0, with 7 bases in between. The CDR3 totals 14 residues. This CDR3 is CASISSSGANVLTF. Written as DNA, the CDR3 is TGTGCCAGCATCAGCAGCTCTGGGGCCAACGTCCTGACTTTC.

V gene TRBV12-3 or TRBV12-4 combines with J gene TRBJ2-1; D tentatively reads TRBD1 or TRBD2 (5 bases each). CDR3 size: 17 residues. V lost 3 bases and J lost 9, with 24 bases in between. The DNA for the CDR3 is TGTGCCAGCAGTTTGGACATCCAGGATTCAATAGCGATTGAGCAGTTCTTC. It codes for CASSLDIQDSIAIEQFF.

The chain couples TRBV20-1 to TRBJ1-2; a weak D match, TRBD1 (5 bases). V lost 5 bases and J 7 bases, leaving 23 bases between the germline ends. Germline V gene data show CDR1 as DFQATT and CDR2 as SNEGSKA (reference sequence). The CDR3 runs 15 residues. In DNA form, the CDR3 reads TGCAGTGCTCCAATCCTGCGCGGGGCGGGGGTTGGCTACACCTTC. Amino acids: CSAPILRGAGVGYTF.

This clonotype was counted between two and nine times. This chain links TRBV3-1 with TRBJ2-1, with D possibly being TRBD2 (6 bases). The CDR3 consists of 16 residues. Germline-derived CDR1 and CDR2 are LGHDT and YNNKEL (reference sequence). The germline V and J ends were trimmed by 3 bases and 8 bases, with 20 bases remaining between them. CDR3 nucleotide sequence: TGTGCCAGCAGCCAGGCGGCCGGGACTGCCTGGGATGAGCAGTTCTTC. Its translation is CASSQAAGTAWDEQFF.

The chain is built from TRBV29-1 and TRBJ2-2; 10 positions match TRBD2. In germline, CDR1 is SQVTM, CDR2 ANQGSEA. Trimming at V came to 2 bases and at J to 5 bases, leaving 5 bases not matched to a gene. The CDR3 is 15 residues long. The chain's CDR3 is CSVESLAGVTGELFF. The CDR3 DNA reads TGCAGCGTTGAAAGTCTAGCGGGGGTAACCGGGGAGCTGTTTTTT.

V usage is TRBV20-1 and J usage is TRBJ2-1; 13 bases map to TRBD2. The CDR3 runs to 18 residues. V was pared by 1 base and J by 5 bases, with 11 bases of the junction left unmatched. CDR1 is DFQATT, CDR2 SNEGSKA, per germline (reference sequence). The CDR3 nucleotides are TGCAGTGCTAGAGTCGGTAGGACTAGCGGGGGAGAGGACAATGAGCAGTTCTTC. Encoded protein: CSARVGRTSGGEDNEQFF.

The chain couples TRBV11-2 to TRBJ2-1, with D maybe TRBD2 (6 bases). The CDR3 is made up of 15 amino acids. Germline V gives CDR1 SGHAT, CDR2 FQNNGV. Trimming stripped 4 bases from V and 5 bases from J, with 15 bases between. The CDR3: CASSSPQGGNNEQFF. CDR3 bases: TGTGCCAGCAGCTCTCCGCAGGGAGGAAACAATGAGCAGTTCTTC.

This chain joins TRBV15 and TRBJ2-7; D remains unclear. V lost 2 bases, J lost 3 bases, and 5 bases lay in between. The CDR3 runs to 12 residues. Per germline, CDR1 LNHNV and CDR2 YYDKDF (reference sequence). Written as DNA, the CDR3 is TGTGCCACCAGCAGACAAGACTACGAGCAGTACTTC. Protein sequence: CATSRQDYEQYF.

This clonotype was picked up a small number of times. The chain has TRBV7-2 and TRBJ1-5; D is perhaps TRBD1 (5 bases). V was cut by 1 base and J by 0 bases, with 19 bases left in between. Germline V CDR1 and CDR2: SGHTA, FQGNSA. The CDR3 has 19 amino acids. The CDR3 sequence: CASSLGYRLNDYSNQPQHF. The CDR3 region has the DNA TGTGCCAGCAGCTTAGGGTACAGGTTAAATGACTATAGCAATCAGCCCCAGCATTTT.

There are a few counts of this clonotype. CDR3 coding DNA: TGTGCCAGCAGCTTAGGTTGGGCAGGAGCAGATACGCAGTATTTT. Its protein is CASSLGWAGADTQYF. The chain links TRBV7-2 to TRBJ2-3; D unclear. The CDR3 loop spans 15 amino acids. Trimming left V 1 base short and J 4 bases short, with 12 bases between. CDR1 is SGHTA and CDR2 is FQGNSA in the germline V gene.

The genes are TRBV29-1 and TRBJ2-3; the D is unclear. V shed 2 bases and J shed 12 bases, with 12 bases lying between them. The germline V gene encodes CDR1 SQVTM and CDR2 ANQGSEA. The CDR3 is 11 amino acids. CDR3 bases: TGCAGCGTTGAACGGCAGCCTTTCCAGTATTTT. As protein: CSVERQPFQYF.

The CDR3 nucleotides are TGTGCCAGCAGCAGGACAGGGGTTGACGAGCAGTACTTC. Amino acids: CASSRTGVDEQYF. The gene calls are TRBV3-1 and TRBJ2-7; 9 bases align to TRBD1. In germline, CDR1 is LGHDT, CDR2 YNNKEL (reference sequence). CDR3 size: 13 residues. V was pared by 5 bases and J by 5 bases, with 4 bases of the junction left unmatched.